The present TCR beta chain was sequenced within a study of OX40 agonist ivuxolimab in advanced cancers. Study in general: Melanoma, hepatocellular carcinoma, head and neck or renal cell cancer occurred in dose-escalation patients. The eligibility criteria allowed prior anti-PD-1, anti-PD-L1 or anti-CTLA-4 therapy, and under 50% had some. Study-wide findings and caveats: Clonal expansion from baseline to week 6 occurred in both CD4+ and CD8+ T cells. CD4+ T cells averaged fewer expanded clones than CD8+ T cells.

As for this clone: Its antigen remains unidentified.

Germline CDR1 and CDR2: MNHNY and SVGAGI (reference sequence). The CDR3 contains 15 residues. Trimming pared 10 bases from V and 3 bases from J, leaving 19 bases between. Only in-frame clones appear in the TCRdb table, and some are missing; sequencing was by immunoSEQ multiplex PCR. The sample carries 60,000 to 90,000 clones, 80% to 90% recorded once. This sequence was found in an adult with an advanced solid tumor such as melanoma, head and neck, liver or kidney cancer. The material was CD4+ or CD8+ T cells sorted from blood, obtained in a trial of the OX40 agonist ivuxolimab. The V call is TRBV6-6, the J call TRBJ2-1, with a tentative D call TRBD2 (6 bases). DNA of the CDR3: TGTGCCACCAGGCCCCGGAGGGAGAGCTACAATGAGCAGTTCTTC. The encoded protein is CATRPRRESYNEQFF.